This is a list of T cell receptor beta chains from one sample in a study of cytomegalovirus exposure and HLA in healthy donors. Data came from immunoSEQ multiplex PCR; TCRdb stores just in-frame clones and leaves some out. The sample records about 99,000 clones, 70% to 80% being singletons. Sequenced input: PBMCs. These receptors were collected from a male donor in good health and CMV-seropositive. The CDR3 runs from the conserved cysteine through the conserved F or W. A D gene is named only where the DNA matches it firmly. Not all rows give a size; the values are once, few, many and, for expanded clones, a class.

V: TRBV20-1
size: .
D: .
J: TRBJ2-5
DNA: TGCAGTGCCCAGGCGGGTGAGACCCAGTACTTC
CDR3: CSAQAGETQYF

V: TRBV7-8
size: .
D: TRBD2
J: TRBJ2-5
DNA: TGTGCCAGCAGCCCGAGTCGCTCCCCACTAGCGGGGGTCCAAGAGACCCAGTACTTC
CDR3: CASSPSRSPLAGVQETQYF

V: TRBV5-1
size: .
D: .
J: TRBJ1-6
DNA: TGCGCCAGCACTATGACAGCTAGCTCCTATAATTCACCCCTCCACTTT
CDR3: CASTMTASSYNSPLHF

V: TRBV30
size: .
D: TRBD1
J: TRBJ1-4
DNA: TGTGCCTGGAGCCCCGGGACAGATTTTACAACTAATGAAAAACTGTTTTTT
CDR3: CAWSPGTDFTTNEKLFF

V: TRBV6-1
size: .
D: .
J: TRBJ1-1
DNA: TGTGCCAGCACCCTGGCCGGGGGGGACACTGAAGCTTTCTTT
CDR3: CASTLAGGDTEAFF

V: TRBV7-2
size: .
D: TRBD1
J: TRBJ1-3
DNA: TGTGCCAGCAGCTCCAGGGGGCCAGGAAACACCATATATTTT
CDR3: CASSSRGPGNTIYF

V: TRBV7-3
size: .
D: TRBD1
J: TRBJ1-2
DNA: TGTGCCAGCAGCCCCGGACAGGGGTATGGCTACACCTTC
CDR3: CASSPGQGYGYTF

V: TRBV5-1
size: .
D: TRBD2
J: TRBJ2-3
DNA: TGCGCCAGCAACGGACTAGCGGGGACAGATACGCAGTATTTT
CDR3: CASNGLAGTDTQYF

V: TRBV30
size: .
D: TRBD1
J: TRBJ1-2
DNA: TGTGCCTGGAGTGCCCGACGACAGGGGCCTGGCTACACCTTC
CDR3: CAWSARRQGPGYTF

V: TRBV11-2
size: few
D: .
J: TRBJ1-1
DNA: TGTGCCAGCAGCTTCAGGGGACGGGCTTTCTTT
CDR3: CASSFRGRAFF

V: TRBV6-5
size: .
D: .
J: TRBJ1-2
DNA: TGTGCCAGCAGGGATACCGGGACAAGTTATGGCTACACCTTC
CDR3: CASRDTGTSYGYTF

V: TRBV6-5
size: .
D: TRBD2
J: TRBJ2-1
DNA: TGTGCCAGCAGTTACAGGCTAGCGGGGAATGAGCAGTTCTTC
CDR3: CASSYRLAGNEQFF

V: TRBV30
size: few
D: .
J: TRBJ2-5
DNA: TGTGCCTGGAGTCCTCGCCCGCGAGAGACCCAGTACTTC
CDR3: CAWSPRPRETQYF

V: TRBV5-1
size: .
D: TRBD1
J: TRBJ1-2
DNA: TGCGCCAGCAGCTTGGGCGGGACAGGGAACTATGGCTACACCTTC
CDR3: CASSLGGTGNYGYTF

V: TRBV27
size: .
D: TRBD1
J: TRBJ1-2
DNA: TGTGCCAGCAGTTTAGTGGGGACAGCCCCCGAAGGCTACACCTTC
CDR3: CASSLVGTAPEGYTF

V: TRBV6-6
size: .
D: .
J: TRBJ1-1
DNA: TGTGCCACGCGCTCCGGGACACACACTGAAGCTTTCTTT
CDR3: CATRSGTHTEAFF

V: TRBV9
size: .
D: TRBD1
J: TRBJ1-1
DNA: TGTGCCAGCAGCGGATTGACAGGGGGCACTGAAGCTTTCTTT
CDR3: CASSGLTGGTEAFF

V: TRBV5-6
size: .
D: TRBD2
J: TRBJ2-1
DNA: TGTGCCAGCGTCTCACCTTGGGGGGGGACTAATGAGCAGTTCTTC
CDR3: CASVSPWGGTNEQFF

V: TRBV13
size: .
D: .
J: TRBJ2-5
DNA: TGTGCCAGCAGCTCATGGGAGGCCATCCAAGAGACCCAGTACTTC
CDR3: CASSSWEAIQETQYF

V: TRBV5-1
size: .
D: TRBD2
J: TRBJ2-3
DNA: TGCGCCAGCAGCCCCGGGACTAGCGGGGGGTACCACACAGATACGCAGTATTTT
CDR3: CASSPGTSGGYHTDTQYF

V: TRBV7-2
size: few
D: .
J: TRBJ2-7
DNA: TGTGCCAGCAGCTTGGGCCCCTCCTACGAGCAGTACTTC
CDR3: CASSLGPSYEQYF

V: TRBV7-6
size: .
D: .
J: TRBJ2-5
DNA: TGTGCCAGCAGCTTCTTAGGAGCGGAGACCCAGTACTTC
CDR3: CASSFLGAETQYF

V: TRBV5-5
size: .
D: .
J: TRBJ1-2
DNA: TGTGCCAGCAGCTTGGAATATGCTAACTATGGCTACACCTTC
CDR3: CASSLEYANYGYTF

V: TRBV5-4
size: .
D: .
J: TRBJ2-7
DNA: TGTGCCAGCAGCGGCGGACAGACCAACGAGCAGTACTTC
CDR3: CASSGGQTNEQYF

V: TRBV19
size: .
D: TRBD1
J: TRBJ1-6
DNA: TGTGCCAGTACCCGGACAGGGGGTAATAATTCACCCCTCCACTTT
CDR3: CASTRTGGNNSPLHF

V: TRBV10-1
size: .
D: .
J: TRBJ1-6
DNA: TGCGCCAGCAGTGTTTTACAGGGTAATTCACCCCTCCACTTT
CDR3: CASSVLQGNSPLHF

V: TRBV9
size: once
D: .
J: TRBJ2-7
DNA: TGTGCCAGCAGCGTAGATGGACAGACCTACGAGCAGTACTTC
CDR3: CASSVDGQTYEQYF

V: TRBV6-6
size: .
D: TRBD1
J: TRBJ2-7
DNA: TGTGCCAGCTCGACAGGGAGCTCCTACGAGCAGTACTTC
CDR3: CASSTGSSYEQYF

V: TRBV6-1
size: .
D: TRBD1
J: TRBJ1-2
DNA: TGTGCCAGCAGTGAGCCGACAGGGGGCGCCTATGGCTACACCTTC
CDR3: CASSEPTGGAYGYTF

V: TRBV2
size: .
D: .
J: TRBJ1-2
DNA: TGTGCCAGCAGGTGGGGGGTTAACTATGGCTACACCTTC
CDR3: CASRWGVNYGYTF

V: TRBV18
size: .
D: .
J: TRBJ2-1
DNA: TGTGCCAGCTCACCAGAAACGGGGGCCTACAATGAGCAGTTCTTC
CDR3: CASSPETGAYNEQFF

V: TRBV27
size: .
D: TRBD1
J: TRBJ1-5
DNA: TGTGCCAGCAGCACGACAGGGAGCGAGCCCCAGCATTTT
CDR3: CASSTTGSEPQHF

V: TRBV18
size: .
D: .
J: TRBJ1-1
DNA: TGTGCCAGCTCACCAAACAGGGAAGAAGCTTTCTTT
CDR3: CASSPNREEAFF

V: TRBV7-9
size: .
D: TRBD2
J: TRBJ2-1
DNA: TGTGCCAGCAGCTTGGGACTAGCGGGGGGCCACAATGAGCAGTTCTTC
CDR3: CASSLGLAGGHNEQFF

V: TRBV6-6
size: few
D: .
J: TRBJ1-5
DNA: TGTGCCAGCAGCCCCAGGGGTGGTAATCAGCCCCAGCATTTT
CDR3: CASSPRGGNQPQHF

V: TRBV6-1
size: few
D: TRBD1
J: TRBJ1-1
DNA: TGTGCCAGCAGTGGGGACAGCAATGTGGCGACTGAAGCTTTCTTT
CDR3: CASSGDSNVATEAFF

V: TRBV11-2
size: .
D: .
J: TRBJ2-7
DNA: TGTGCCAGCAGCCTTACGGCGGGACCCGGATCCTACGAGCAGTACTTC
CDR3: CASSLTAGPGSYEQYF

V: TRBV6-5
size: .
D: .
J: TRBJ1-1
DNA: TGTGCCAGCAGTTATTCATACAGGAACACTGAAGCTTTCTTT
CDR3: CASSYSYRNTEAFF

V: TRBV7-2
size: .
D: TRBD2
J: TRBJ2-7
DNA: TGTGCCAGCAGCTTAGTAGCGGGGGGGCCCTACGAGCAGTACTTC
CDR3: CASSLVAGGPYEQYF

V: TRBV30
size: .
D: .
J: TRBJ1-1
DNA: TGTGCCTGGAGTGGGTGGATCATCCAGGGGGCTTTCTTT
CDR3: CAWSGWIIQGAFF

V: TRBV6-5
size: .
D: TRBD1
J: TRBJ2-7
DNA: TGTGCCAGCAGTTACTCTGGGACAGCTACCTACGAGCAGTACTTC
CDR3: CASSYSGTATYEQYF

V: TRBV9
size: once
D: TRBD1
J: TRBJ2-3
DNA: TGTGCCAGCAGCGTGGGGACAGGGAAGAGCACAGATACGCAGTATTTT
CDR3: CASSVGTGKSTDTQYF

V: TRBV2
size: .
D: .
J: TRBJ2-7
DNA: TGTGCCAGCAGTGAAGGGACGGGGGAGCAGTACTTC
CDR3: CASSEGTGEQYF

V: TRBV30
size: .
D: TRBD1
J: TRBJ1-2
DNA: TGTGCCTGGAGTGCGGGGACAGGGAATTTGGGGGGCTACACCTTC
CDR3: CAWSAGTGNLGGYTF

V: TRBV4-1
size: .
D: TRBD1
J: TRBJ1-4
DNA: TGCGCCATCAGCCAAATACGGGGGCAGGGGGCAACTAATGAAAAACTGTTTTTT
CDR3: CAISQIRGQGATNEKLFF

V: TRBV6-6
size: once
D: TRBD1
J: TRBJ1-3
DNA: TGTGCCAGCAGTTACCGGACAGGGGGAAACACCATATATTTT
CDR3: CASSYRTGGNTIYF

V: TRBV11-2
size: .
D: .
J: TRBJ1-2
DNA: TGTGCCAGCAGCACCCGACAGGCTGCTAACTATGGCTACACCTTC
CDR3: CASSTRQAANYGYTF

V: TRBV6-5
size: .
D: TRBD1
J: TRBJ2-7
DNA: TGTGCCAGCAGTTCCCTCGACAGGGTGGTGTACGAGCAGTACTTC
CDR3: CASSSLDRVVYEQYF

V: TRBV29-1
size: .
D: TRBD1
J: TRBJ2-1
DNA: TGCAGCTCCGAAGGGATAGGACAGGGGGCTGTCAATGAGCAGTTCTTC
CDR3: CSSEGIGQGAVNEQFF

V: TRBV7-2
size: .
D: .
J: TRBJ1-1
DNA: TGTGCCAGCAGCTTAGCGCAGGGGTCGGGGACTGAAGCTTTCTTT
CDR3: CASSLAQGSGTEAFF

V: TRBV7-2
size: .
D: .
J: TRBJ1-4
DNA: TGTGCCAGCAGCTTAGCGGCGGACAGCTATGAAAAACTGTTTTTT
CDR3: CASSLAADSYEKLFF

V: TRBV5-1
size: .
D: TRBD2
J: TRBJ2-3
DNA: TGCGCCAGCAGCACTGGGACTAGCGGGCTCGGCACAGATACGCAGTATTTT
CDR3: CASSTGTSGLGTDTQYF

V: TRBV18
size: .
D: .
J: TRBJ1-5
DNA: TGTGCCAGCTCACCCCAAGGGGGAAGCAATCAGCCCCAGCATTTT
CDR3: CASSPQGGSNQPQHF